The T cell receptor beta chain described here comes from a study of T cells in Graves' hyperthyroidism and ophthalmopathy. This clonotype was detected many times. What it recognizes is unknown. From RNA transcripts, TCR beta CDR3 regions were amplified. A first-round RT-PCR of the TCR CDR3 used the HTBI primer set. Using its own MiXCR run on the multiplex PCR reads, TCRdb lists one record per CDR3 protein. The data contain fewer than 650,000 distinct CDR3 sequences, roughly 45% of them singletons. Not enrolled were patients with uncontrolled infection, other autoimmune disease, pregnancy or lactation. Diagnoses rested on clinical symptoms, serum thyroxine and TRAb, thyroid ultrasound and orbital computed tomography. Study observations and caveats: Most thyroid clonotypes expanded above 0.001 were also detected in blood. Model predictions of ophthalmopathy came a median around 6.5 months before onset.

Trimming took off 3 bases at V and 3 bases at J, with 13 bases between the two ends. The CDR3 has 15 residues. Germline V lookup: CDR1 SGHKS, CDR2 YYEKEE (reference sequence). This receptor was identified in an adult woman with Graves' disease, either hyperthyroidism or ophthalmopathy (not recorded which). Sequenced: peripheral blood or thyroid tissue (not recorded which). This chain uses TRBV5-5 with TRBJ1-5; no firm D call. The CDR3 loop reads CASSYNPMNNQPQHF. CDR3 in DNA: TGTGCCAGCAGCTACAACCCCATGAACAATCAGCCCCAGCATTTT.